Listed below are T cell receptor beta chains from one sample, sequenced in a study of cytomegalovirus exposure and HLA in healthy donors. Produced via immunoSEQ multiplex PCR; TCRdb's table is partial and in-frame only. This table holds 110,000 to 150,000 clones, roughly 89% found once. The material sequenced was PBMCs. The source of these receptors is a woman aged 18-29 years in good health and CMV-seropositive. Each CDR3 is given with its conserved first and last residue.

v_call: TRBV28
j_call: TRBJ2-3
cdr3_aa: CASSLNQPFRLTDTQYF

v_call: TRBV4-3
j_call: TRBJ2-7
cdr3_aa: CASSQDNRGRYEQYF

v_call: TRBV5-1
j_call: TRBJ2-1
cdr3_aa: CASSLSYRDLYNEQFF

v_call: TRBV4-1
j_call: TRBJ1-1
cdr3_aa: CASSRPDQGGTEAFF

v_call: TRBV19
j_call: TRBJ1-5
cdr3_aa: CASSTREGLNQPQHF

v_call: TRBV14
j_call: TRBJ1-4
cdr3_aa: CASSRRTGGFNEKLFF

v_call: TRBV2
j_call: TRBJ1-5
cdr3_aa: CASSALPTASGNQPQHF

v_call: TRBV7-9
j_call: TRBJ1-1
cdr3_aa: CASSQRGGTEAFF

v_call: TRBV7-8
j_call: TRBJ1-5
cdr3_aa: CASSPRTGGQMPQHF

v_call: TRBV7-9
j_call: TRBJ1-1
cdr3_aa: CASSSTLATEAFF

v_call: TRBV18
j_call: TRBJ2-5
cdr3_aa: CASSPPSVETQYF

v_call: TRBV5-6
j_call: TRBJ2-5
cdr3_aa: CASSGEPLETQYF

v_call: TRBV6-1
j_call: TRBJ2-7
cdr3_aa: CASTSYGQTSDEQYF

v_call: TRBV15
j_call: TRBJ1-1
cdr3_aa: CATSRRGQGSTEAFF

v_call: TRBV27
j_call: TRBJ1-1
cdr3_aa: CASSTGNTEAFF

v_call: TRBV7-9
j_call: TRBJ2-1
cdr3_aa: CASSRYRVGNEQFF

v_call: TRBV7-2
j_call: TRBJ1-2
cdr3_aa: CASSLVQEVAYYGYTF

v_call: TRBV27
j_call: TRBJ2-3
cdr3_aa: CASSLFSGGATGTDTQYF

v_call: TRBV29-1
j_call: TRBJ2-7
cdr3_aa: CSAGTGEYEQYF

v_call: TRBV5-1
j_call: TRBJ1-1
cdr3_aa: CASSSHPRSGNTEAFF

v_call: TRBV27
j_call: TRBJ2-7
cdr3_aa: CASSLTDKTYEQYF

v_call: TRBV7-9
j_call: TRBJ1-6
cdr3_aa: CASSLVLSPLHF

v_call: TRBV28
j_call: TRBJ2-7
cdr3_aa: CASSAPKGKPYEQYF

v_call: TRBV6-6
j_call: TRBJ1-1
cdr3_aa: CASSPQGVDTEAFF

v_call: TRBV9
j_call: TRBJ1-3
cdr3_aa: CASSVGLWGISGNTIYF

v_call: TRBV27
j_call: TRBJ2-7
cdr3_aa: CASSWGGGSSYEQYF

v_call: TRBV7-9
j_call: TRBJ1-2
cdr3_aa: CASSGGGQDYGYTF

v_call: TRBV7-6
j_call: TRBJ1-2
cdr3_aa: CASSSYRDTERYGYTF

v_call: TRBV5-5
j_call: TRBJ1-2
cdr3_aa: CASSHGTAMGGYTF

v_call: TRBV11-3
j_call: TRBJ1-1
cdr3_aa: CASSLVEGPNTEAFF